These T cell receptor beta chains were read from a single sample in a study of T cells in Graves' hyperthyroidism and ophthalmopathy. TCRdb re-called the multiplex PCR reads through MiXCR, storing one row per CDR3 protein. Counted here are about 200,000 distinct CDR3 sequences, about a sixth occurring once; the ten biggest clones make up around 48%. Material for sequencing was blood. These receptors were collected from a woman in her 50s with Graves' hyperthyroidism. The CDR3 runs from the conserved cysteine through the conserved F or W. A D gene is named only where the DNA matches it firmly. Clone size is given for some rows only: seen once, a few or many times, or a class if the clone is expanded.

V gene: TRBV27
clone size: many
D gene: .
J gene: TRBJ1-2
CDR3 protein: CASSPSRGATSFYGYTF
CDR3 DNA: TGTGCCAGCAGTCCCAGTAGGGGGGCGACCTCTTTCTATGGCTACACCTTC

V gene: TRBV24-1
clone size: .
D gene: TRBD1
J gene: TRBJ1-2
CDR3 protein: CATSDRLRDRVSYTF
CDR3 DNA: TGTGCCACCAGTGACCGACTCCGGGACAGGGTGAGCTACACCTTC

V gene: TRBV20-1
clone size: many
D gene: TRBD1
J gene: TRBJ2-2
CDR3 protein: CSARGQATGELFF
CDR3 DNA: TGCAGTGCTAGGGGACAGGCCACCGGGGAGCTGTTTTTT

V gene: TRBV6-2/TRBV6-3
clone size: many
D gene: .
J gene: TRBJ1-5
CDR3 protein: CASTAEYSNQPQHF
CDR3 DNA: TGTGCCAGCACGGCGGAGTATAGCAATCAGCCCCAGCATTTT

V gene: TRBV30
clone size: many
D gene: .
J gene: TRBJ1-1
CDR3 protein: CAWRVTVNTEAFF
CDR3 DNA: TGTGCCTGGAGGGTGACAGTGAACACTGAAGCTTTCTTT

V gene: TRBV6-1
clone size: many
D gene: .
J gene: TRBJ2-7
CDR3 protein: CASSEGAGEIHEQYF
CDR3 DNA: TGTGCCAGCAGTGAAGGGGCAGGGGAAATCCACGAGCAGTACTTC

V gene: TRBV3-1
clone size: many
D gene: TRBD1
J gene: TRBJ1-5
CDR3 protein: CASSHGQGQQPQHF
CDR3 DNA: TGTGCCAGCAGCCATGGGCAGGGACAGCAGCCCCAGCATTTT

V gene: TRBV6-2/TRBV6-3
clone size: .
D gene: .
J gene: TRBJ1-2
CDR3 protein: CASSYQGQKGYTF
CDR3 DNA: TGTGCCAGCAGTTACCAGGGACAAAAGGGCTACACCTTC

V gene: TRBV11-2
clone size: many
D gene: TRBD2
J gene: TRBJ2-1
CDR3 protein: CASSTRTSGKYNEQFF
CDR3 DNA: TGTGCCAGCAGCACTCGGACTAGCGGGAAATACAATGAGCAGTTCTTC

V gene: TRBV5-1
clone size: .
D gene: TRBD2
J gene: TRBJ2-7
CDR3 protein: CASSPQLAGISYEQYF
CDR3 DNA: TGCGCCAGCAGCCCCCAACTAGCGGGTATTTCCTACGAGCAGTACTTC

V gene: TRBV10-3
clone size: .
D gene: .
J gene: TRBJ1-1
CDR3 protein: CAISGWLNTEAFF
CDR3 DNA: TGTGCCATCAGTGGGTGGCTGAACACTGAAGCTTTCTTT

V gene: TRBV7-8
clone size: many
D gene: TRBD2
J gene: TRBJ2-1
CDR3 protein: CASSFLREGRDEQFF
CDR3 DNA: TGTGCCAGCAGCTTTTTGCGGGAGGGGAGGGATGAGCAGTTCTTC

V gene: TRBV2
clone size: many
D gene: TRBD2
J gene: TRBJ2-7
CDR3 protein: CASSDGGYEQYF
CDR3 DNA: TGTGCCAGCAGTGACGGGGGGTACGAGCAGTACTTC

V gene: TRBV12-3/TRBV12-4
clone size: .
D gene: .
J gene: TRBJ2-1
CDR3 protein: CASSKGSEQFF
CDR3 DNA: TGTGCCAGCAGCAAGGGGAGTGAGCAGTTCTTC

V gene: TRBV28
clone size: .
D gene: .
J gene: TRBJ2-1
CDR3 protein: CASSELAPDTQTRFF
CDR3 DNA: TGTGCCAGCAGTGAACTAGCCCCGGACACCCAGACTCGGTTCTTC

V gene: TRBV5-1
clone size: many
D gene: .
J gene: TRBJ2-1
CDR3 protein: CASSFPQVDNEQFF
CDR3 DNA: TGCGCCAGCAGCTTCCCCCAGGTGGACAATGAGCAGTTCTTC

V gene: TRBV27
clone size: .
D gene: .
J gene: TRBJ2-7
CDR3 protein: CASSQQGAEQYF
CDR3 DNA: TGTGCCAGCAGTCAACAGGGTGCCGAGCAGTACTTC

V gene: TRBV5-1
clone size: .
D gene: TRBD2
J gene: TRBJ2-7
CDR3 protein: CASSWGLAGESGLHEQYF
CDR3 DNA: TGCGCCAGCAGTTGGGGGCTAGCGGGAGAGTCGGGGCTTCACGAGCAGTACTTC

V gene: TRBV28
clone size: .
D gene: TRBD1
J gene: TRBJ1-2
CDR3 protein: CASSLSGQEYYGYTF
CDR3 DNA: TGTGCCAGCAGTTTATCCGGACAGGAATACTATGGCTACACCTTC

V gene: TRBV12-5
clone size: many
D gene: .
J gene: TRBJ1-1
CDR3 protein: CASGETAAAFF
CDR3 DNA: TGTGCTAGTGGTGAAACGGCCGCCGCTTTCTTT

V gene: TRBV12-3/TRBV12-4
clone size: many
D gene: TRBD2
J gene: TRBJ2-3
CDR3 protein: CASSRLAGGDTQYF
CDR3 DNA: TGTGCCAGCAGCAGACTAGCGGGAGGTGATACGCAGTATTTT

V gene: TRBV12-3/TRBV12-4
clone size: .
D gene: TRBD1
J gene: TRBJ1-2
CDR3 protein: CASSQGQGARGYTF
CDR3 DNA: TGTGCCAGCAGTCAAGGACAGGGGGCCCGTGGCTACACCTTC

V gene: TRBV7-6
clone size: .
D gene: TRBD1
J gene: TRBJ2-1
CDR3 protein: CASSQGQGTYNEQFF
CDR3 DNA: TGTGCCAGCAGCCAGGGACAGGGTACCTACAATGAGCAGTTCTTC

V gene: TRBV7-9
clone size: few
D gene: .
J gene: TRBJ2-7
CDR3 protein: CASSDVRPVAEQYF
CDR3 DNA: TGTGCCAGCAGCGACGTTAGGCCCGTCGCCGAGCAGTACTTC

V gene: TRBV30
clone size: .
D gene: TRBD2
J gene: TRBJ2-1
CDR3 protein: CAWRATSGSFHNEQFF
CDR3 DNA: TGTGCCTGGAGAGCGACTAGCGGGAGTTTCCACAATGAGCAGTTCTTC

V gene: TRBV20-1
clone size: many
D gene: TRBD2
J gene: TRBJ2-1
CDR3 protein: CSASQLAGGNEQFF
CDR3 DNA: TGCAGTGCTAGTCAACTAGCGGGCGGCAATGAGCAGTTCTTC